This TCR beta chain appears in the sequencing data of a study of control samples from healthy donors and cancer patients. V lost 8 bases and J 1 base, leaving 14 bases between the germline ends. Germline V CDR1 and CDR2: MNHNY, SVGAGI (reference sequence). The CDR3 sequence is 14 residues long. Profiling relied on immunoSEQ multiplex PCR, and the TCRdb table lists in-frame clones only, not all of them. The table lists around 100,000 clones, roughly 92% of them singletons, with around 3% in the top ten. Sequenced input: blood. The sequence was obtained from a human donor in good health. The donor label of this sample is uncertain. The chain carries TRBV6-6 and TRBJ1-1; perhaps TRBD1 as D (5 bases). CDR3 sequence reads: CASSNGGGNTEAFF. In DNA, the CDR3 is TGTGCCAGCTCCAACGGCGGGGGGAACACTGAAGCTTTCTTT.